The entry below describes one T cell receptor beta chain. Its target is unknown. This sample was taken from a study of cytomegalovirus exposure and HLA in healthy donors. About the research overall: In an early release, HLA-typed donors contributed 80 million to 95 million unique TCR sequences.

Healthy bone marrow donors made up the cohort. Findings of the study overall: TRBV6-2, TRBV6-3 and some other V segments were unresolvable in 87-base-pair reads.

V was shortened by 3 bases and J by 4 bases, with 12 bases between the two germline ends. Per the germline V gene, CDR1 is SQVTM and CDR2 is ANQGSEA. This CDR3 is 14 amino acids long. Both 60 Vbeta primers and 13 Jbeta primers went into the PCR. TCRdb's table, derived via immunoSEQ multiplex PCR, lists solely in-frame clones and lacks some. The top ten hold roughly 4.9% of the sample, which has 150,000 to 200,000 clones, approximately 80% seen once. The sequencing sample was made of PBMCs. This chain links TRBV29-1 with TRBJ2-2; TRBD1 is a possible D gene (6 bases). This clonotype was obtained from a woman aged 18 to 35 in good health and CMV-seropositive. This CDR3 reads CSVESQGSTGELFF. The DNA for the CDR3 is TGCAGCGTTGAGTCACAGGGTAGCACCGGGGAGCTGTTTTTT.